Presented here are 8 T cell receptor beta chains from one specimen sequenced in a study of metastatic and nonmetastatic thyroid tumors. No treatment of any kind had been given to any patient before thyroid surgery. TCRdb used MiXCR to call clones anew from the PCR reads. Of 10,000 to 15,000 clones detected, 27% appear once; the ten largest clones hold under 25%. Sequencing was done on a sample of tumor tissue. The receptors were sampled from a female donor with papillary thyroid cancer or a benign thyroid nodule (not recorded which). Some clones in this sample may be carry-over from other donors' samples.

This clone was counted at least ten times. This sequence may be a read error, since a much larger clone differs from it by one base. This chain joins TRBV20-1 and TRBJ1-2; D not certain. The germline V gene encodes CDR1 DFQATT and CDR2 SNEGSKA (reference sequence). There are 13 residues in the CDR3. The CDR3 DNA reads TGCAATGCGGAAATGCGGCTCCCCTATGGCTACACCTTC. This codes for CNAEMRLPYGYTF.

Here the CDR3 reads CASSLDPEWGTGELFF. DNA for the CDR3: TGTGCCAGCAGTTTAGATCCCGAATGGGGGACCGGGGAGCTGTTTTTT. The chain carries TRBV28 and TRBJ2-2; perhaps D is TRBD1 or TRBD2 (5 bases each). Germline CDR1 MDHEN, CDR2 SYDVKM. Trimming left V 2 bases short and J 5 bases short, with 15 bases between. The CDR3 has 16 residues.

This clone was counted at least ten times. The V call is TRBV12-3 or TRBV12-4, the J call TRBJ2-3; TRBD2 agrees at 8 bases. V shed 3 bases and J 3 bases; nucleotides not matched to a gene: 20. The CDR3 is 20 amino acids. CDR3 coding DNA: TGTGCCAGCAGTTTCGTAGCGGTGATACCCAGCGGGAGCGTTACAGATACGCAGTATTTT. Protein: CASSFVAVIPSGSVTDTQYF.

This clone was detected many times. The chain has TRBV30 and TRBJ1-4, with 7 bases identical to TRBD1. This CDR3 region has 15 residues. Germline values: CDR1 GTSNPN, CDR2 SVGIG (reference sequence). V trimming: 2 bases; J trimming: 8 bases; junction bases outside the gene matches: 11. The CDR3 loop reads CAWSSDRAGREKLFF. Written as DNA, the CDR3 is TGTGCCTGGAGTTCCGACAGGGCCGGGAGAGAAAAACTGTTTTTT.

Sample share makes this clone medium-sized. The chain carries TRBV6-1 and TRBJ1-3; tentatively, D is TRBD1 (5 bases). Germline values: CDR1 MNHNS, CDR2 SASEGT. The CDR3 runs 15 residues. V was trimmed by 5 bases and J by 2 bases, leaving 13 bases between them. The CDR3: CASSPGGATGNTIYF. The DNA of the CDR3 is TGTGCCAGCAGTCCCGGAGGGGCCACTGGAAACACCATATATTTT.

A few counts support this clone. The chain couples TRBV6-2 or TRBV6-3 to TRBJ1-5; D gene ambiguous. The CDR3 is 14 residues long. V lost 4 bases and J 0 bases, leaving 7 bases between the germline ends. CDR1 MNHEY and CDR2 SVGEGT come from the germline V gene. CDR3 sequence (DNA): TGTGCCAGCAGTTTCCGAAATAGCAATCAGCCCCAGCATTTT. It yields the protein CASSFRNSNQPQHF.

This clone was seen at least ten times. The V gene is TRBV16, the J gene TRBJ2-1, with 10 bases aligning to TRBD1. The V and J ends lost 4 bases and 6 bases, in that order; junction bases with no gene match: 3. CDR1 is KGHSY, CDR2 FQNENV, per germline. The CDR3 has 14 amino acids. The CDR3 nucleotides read TGTGCCAGCAGCCTAGGGACAGGGGTCAATGAGCAGTTCTTC. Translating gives CASSLGTGVNEQFF.

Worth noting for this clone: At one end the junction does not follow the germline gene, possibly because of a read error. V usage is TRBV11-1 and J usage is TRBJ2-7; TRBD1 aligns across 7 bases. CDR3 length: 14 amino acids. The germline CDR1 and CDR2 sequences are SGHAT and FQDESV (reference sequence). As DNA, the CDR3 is TGTGCCAGCAGCAGCCAGGGACAGCAACTACGAATGGACTTC. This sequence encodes CASSSQGQQLRMDF.